The 22 T cell receptor beta chains below were found in one sample sequenced in a study of cytomegalovirus exposure and HLA in healthy donors. The PCR had 60 Vbeta and 13 Jbeta primers. Method: immunoSEQ multiplex PCR; TCRdb's copy keeps in-frame clones and lacks some. The data contain 55,000 to 80,000 clones, 60% to 85% of them singletons. The sequenced sample consisted of PBMCs. The receptors shown here come from a man between 65 and 85 years old in good health and CMV-seronegative.

This chain links TRBV4-3 with TRBJ1-1; D unclear. V shed 0 bases and J shed 1 base, with 9 bases lying between them. The CDR3 loop spans 15 amino acids. Germline assignment: CDR1 LGHNA and CDR2 YSLEER. DNA for the CDR3: TGCGCCAGCAGCCAAGATCTAAGACAGAACACTGAAGCTTTCTTT. The encoded protein is CASSQDLRQNTEAFF.

The rearrangement joins TRBV11-2 to TRBJ2-5; 11 positions match TRBD2. This CDR3 comprises 18 residues. Germline-derived CDR1 and CDR2 are SGHAT and FQNNGV. V dropped 1 base and J dropped 5; count of bases not matched to a gene: 12. The CDR3 region is CASSLGGGSGGAWETQYF. As DNA, the CDR3 is TGTGCCAGCAGCTTAGGCGGGGGTAGCGGGGGGGCTTGGGAGACCCAGTACTTC.

The CDR3 nucleotides are TGTGCCAGCAGTACCGGGACAGATAATGAAAAACTGTTTTTT. Translating it yields CASSTGTDNEKLFF. The rearrangement uses TRBV28 and TRBJ1-4; 7 positions match TRBD1. J lost 4 bases, V lost 5 bases, and 4 bases had no gene match. There are 14 residues in the CDR3. Germline V gives CDR1 MDHEN, CDR2 SYDVKM.

This clone is a singleton in its sample. The chain combines TRBV18 with TRBJ2-7, with TRBD1 matching 11 bases. The J segment lost 5 bases and the V segment lost 8 bases, leaving 8 bases of the junction unmatched. Germline lookup yields CDR1 KGHSH and CDR2 LQKENI. The CDR3 is 14 residues long. The CDR3 region has the DNA TGTGCCAGCGACCGAGGACAGGGGGCGCACGAGCAGTACTTC. This sequence encodes CASDRGQGAHEQYF.

The chain employs TRBV7-9 and TRBJ1-2, with a weak D call TRBD1 (6 bases). CDR1 is SEHNR and CDR2 is FQNEAQ in the germline V gene (reference sequence). The CDR3 spans 16 residues. V dropped 1 base and J dropped 1 base, with 13 bases sitting between them. CDR3 bases: TGTGCCAGCAGCTTAGGGACAGTCGAGCTTAACTATGGCTACACCTTC. It specifies CASSLGTVELNYGYTF.

CDR3 protein: CASSQGSGTEAFF. The CDR3 region has the DNA TGTGCCAGCAGTCAGGGCTCAGGCACTGAAGCTTTCTTT. The chain employs TRBV9 and TRBJ1-1; TRBD1 is a possible D gene (5 bases). Germline-derived CDR1 and CDR2 are SGDLS and YYNGEE. CDR3 size: 13 residues. V was cut by 5 bases and J by 4 bases, with 12 bases left in between.

The gene calls are TRBV30 and TRBJ1-1; D call uncertain. The CDR3 totals 13 residues. Germline V CDR1 and CDR2: GTSNPN, SVGIG (reference sequence). V shed 0 bases and J shed 8 bases, with 13 bases lying between them. Here the CDR3 reads CAWSVLSASEAFF. CDR3 DNA sequence: TGTGCCTGGAGTGTACTCAGCGCAAGCGAAGCTTTCTTT.

The genes are TRBV5-4 and TRBJ2-5; 9 nucleotides agree with TRBD2. V lost 3 bases, J lost 1 base, and 7 bases stayed unmatched. The CDR3 has 16 residues. Germline CDR1 reads SGHNT; CDR2 reads YYREEE (reference sequence). CDR3 sequence (DNA): TGTGCCAGCAGCTCTGGGGCGCGGGGGGGCCAAGAGACCCAGTACTTC. Residues: CASSSGARGGQETQYF.

The chain is built from TRBV30 and TRBJ1-2; TRBD1 matches 7 bases. V lost 3 bases to trimming and J lost 4 bases; unmatched junction nucleotides: 11. This CDR3 has 15 residues. The germline V gene has CDR1 GTSNPN and CDR2 SVGIG (reference sequence). The CDR3 DNA is TGTGCCTGGAGGGGACAGAGCTACCCTAGCTATGGCTACACCTTC. Encoded protein: CAWRGQSYPSYGYTF.

The genes are TRBV5-4 and TRBJ1-1; TRBD1 matches 8 bases. The CDR3 covers 16 residues. From germline, CDR1 is SGHNT and CDR2 YYREEE (reference sequence). V lost 0 bases and J lost 1; bases outside the gene matches: 5. Written as DNA, the CDR3 is TGTGCCAGCAGCTTGGCCAGGACAGGGTGGAACACTGAAGCTTTCTTT. Protein product: CASSLARTGWNTEAFF.

CDR3 region: CASRPQGRKDGYTF. In DNA, the CDR3 is TGTGCCAGCAGACCACAGGGAAGGAAGGATGGCTACACCTTC. The chain couples TRBV28 to TRBJ1-2, with a weak D call TRBD1 (6 bases). In germline, CDR1 is MDHEN, CDR2 SYDVKM. The CDR3 has 14 amino acids. Trimming removed 6 bases from V and 6 bases from J, with 17 bases in between.

This clone was detected once. The genes are TRBV27 and TRBJ2-5; TRBD1 agrees at 7 bases. The end of the DNA is better explained by TRBJ2-7, so the J call may be wrong. Germline lookup yields CDR1 MNHEY and CDR2 SMNVEV (reference sequence). This CDR3 has 13 amino acids. The CDR3 nucleotides are TGTGCCAGAACCGACAGGGACTCCTACGAGCAGTACTTC. As protein: CARTDRDSYEQYF.

A word on this clone: The sample has other DNA sequences that encode this CDR3 too. The rearrangement uses TRBV30 and TRBJ2-5; TRBD1 aligns across 7 bases. CDR3 length: 14 residues. J lost 5 bases, V lost 1 base, and 7 bases had no gene match. Looked up from germline, CDR1 is GTSNPN and CDR2 is SVGIG (reference sequence). The CDR3 here is CAWSGLAGGETQYF. Written as DNA, the CDR3 is TGTGCCTGGAGTGGCCTGGCAGGGGGTGAGACCCAGTACTTC.

The chain has TRBV5-1 and TRBJ1-2, with D unresolved. The CDR3 is made up of 14 amino acids. Germline CDR1 is SGHRS and CDR2 is YFSETQ. The V end lost 3 bases, the J end lost 5 bases, and 14 bases lay between the germline ends. The CDR3 bases are TGCGCCAGCAGCTCCGAATTGGCAAGTTATGGCTACACCTTC. Encoded protein: CASSSELASYGYTF.

The gene calls are TRBV14 and TRBJ1-5, with D tentatively TRBD1 (6 bases). Germline-derived CDR1 and CDR2 are SGHDN and FVKESK. The CDR3 is 13 residues long. V was trimmed by 5 bases and J by 3 bases, leaving 8 bases between them. The CDR3 DNA is TGTGCCAGCAGCGGACAGTACAATCAGCCCCAGCATTTT. This translates into CASSGQYNQPQHF.

Regarding this clone: An end of the junction differs from the germline gene, which may be a read error. The chain employs TRBV30 and TRBJ1-2; no clear D gene. Germline V gives CDR1 GTSNPN, CDR2 SVGIG (reference sequence). The CDR3 runs 13 residues. CDR3 nucleotide sequence: TGTGCCTGGAGTGTACTGCGAGGAGGTCTTTATGCCTTC. Its translation: CAWSVLRGGLYAF. Drawing the rest from reference TRBV30 and TRBJ1-2, the complete variable domain is SQTIHQWPATLVQPVGSPLSLECTVEGTSNPNLYWYRQAAGRGLQLLFYSVGIGQISSEVPQNLSASRPQDRQFILSSKKLLLSDSGFYLCAWSVLRGGLYAFGSGTRLTVV.

The chain couples TRBV5-1 to TRBJ2-1; weak D call: TRBD2 (6 bases). Trimming cost V 4 bases and J 5 bases, with 16 bases left between them. CDR3 length: 15 amino acids. Germline V lookup: CDR1 SGHRS, CDR2 YFSETQ. The CDR3 region is CASSQGTATNNEQFF. CDR3 DNA: TGCGCCAGCAGCCAAGGGACTGCTACCAACAATGAGCAGTTCTTC.

The J gene is TRBJ2-3, the V gene TRBV7-2, with TRBD2 matching over 9 bases. The J segment lost 9 bases and the V segment lost 2 bases, leaving 9 bases of the junction unmatched. CDR1 is SGHTA, CDR2 FQGNSA, per germline. This CDR3 has 15 residues. CDR3 DNA: TGTGCCAGCAGCTTACATAGCGGGAGTAAGGAGACGCAGTATTTT. Protein sequence: CASSLHSGSKETQYF.

V usage is TRBV21-1 and J usage is TRBJ1-2; the table's D call, TRBD1, has no DNA check behind it. TRBV21-1 is described as a pseudogene. The CDR3 length is 14 residues. CDR3 DNA sequence: TGTGCCAGCAGCAAAGTGTGGGGGCTCTATGGCTACACCTTC. The encoded protein is CASSKVWGLYGYTF.

The table lists this clone with a count of one. The chain is built from TRBV29-1 and TRBJ1-1, with D perhaps matching TRBD1 (5 bases). Germline CDR1 and CDR2: SQVTM and ANQGSEA. V was cut by 7 bases and J by 4 bases, with 13 bases left in between. The CDR3 loop spans 12 amino acids. CDR3: CSAHLGGTEAFF. The DNA of the CDR3 is TGCAGCGCCCACCTGGGGGGCACTGAAGCTTTCTTT.

The chain uses TRBV30 and TRBJ2-4, with D tentatively TRBD1 (5 bases). Deletions cut 5 bases from V and 0 bases from J, with 8 bases between. The CDR3 has 13 amino acids. Germline V CDR1 and CDR2: GTSNPN, SVGIG (reference sequence). Written as DNA, the CDR3 is TGTGCCTGGGGGGCACAAGCCAAAAACATTCAGTACTTC. Its protein product is CAWGAQAKNIQYF.

The rearrangement links TRBV11-2 to TRBJ1-5, with D maybe TRBD1 (6 bases). The CDR3 runs to 15 residues. Trimming removed 2 bases from V and 5 bases from J, with 13 bases in between. From germline, CDR1 is SGHAT and CDR2 FQNNGV. CDR3 in amino acids: CASSLTGGGYQPQHF. The CDR3 region has the DNA TGTGCCAGCAGCTTAACGGGGGGGGGCTATCAGCCCCAGCATTTT.